Each of the 8 T cell receptor beta chains below was sequenced from the same sample in a study of human T cells and chemical hapten exposure. As for time point: pre-sensitization, week 0. Treatment noted: therapeutic diphenylcyclopropenone sensitization with weekly scalp DPC. TCRdb reprocessed the RACE reads with MiXCR, giving one entry per CDR3 protein. The sample includes 250,000 to 300,000 distinct CDR3 sequences, approximately 7.5% of them seen just once. Sequencing was performed on whole blood, taken in connection with sensitization to the hapten diphenylcyclopropenone (DPC). Receptor source: a man aged 18 to 30 with alopecia areata. Some clones in this sample may be carry-over from other donors' samples.

V usage is TRBV24-1 and J usage is TRBJ2-3; D remains ambiguous. V lost 4 bases and J 4 bases, leaving 11 bases between the germline ends. This CDR3 is built from 14 residues. The germline CDR1 and CDR2 sequences are KGHDR and SFDVKD. This chain's CDR3 is CATSDNPAADTQYF. The CDR3 DNA follows: TGTGCCACCAGTGACAACCCTGCGGCAGATACGCAGTATTTT.

This clonotype appeared many times. J is TRBJ1-1 and V is TRBV29-1, with 7 bases aligning to TRBD1. Germline V gene lookup returns CDR1 SQVTM and CDR2 ANQGSEA. With V trimmed by 4 bases and J by 4 bases, 6 bases remained unmatched. This CDR3 has 13 residues. The CDR3 here is CSVVGTAGTEAFF. The CDR3 nucleotides read TGCAGCGTTGTGGGGACAGCGGGCACTGAAGCTTTCTTT.

The rearrangement links TRBV9 to TRBJ2-3; 9 bases map to TRBD2. V shed 4 bases and J 5 bases; nucleotides not matched to a gene: 11. The CDR3 is 16 amino acids. The germline gives CDR1 SGDLS, CDR2 YYNGEE. CDR3 bases: TGTGCCAGCAGCCCCAGGCTAGCGGGGCGGCTAGATACGCAGTATTTT. Translation gives CASSPRLAGRLDTQYF.

The rearrangement uses TRBV10-3 and TRBJ2-3; a weak D match, TRBD2 (5 bases). The CDR3 spans 15 residues. CDR1 and CDR2 from the germline V gene are ENHRY and SYGVKD. V lost 8 bases and J lost 2, with 17 bases in between. The CDR3 loop reads CAIHGLHFFTDTQYF. The CDR3 DNA is TGTGCCATCCACGGACTCCATTTTTTCACAGATACGCAGTATTTT.

This clonotype turned up a few times. The chain recombines TRBV3-1 with TRBJ1-6; a weak D match, TRBD1 (6 bases). The CDR3 totals 14 residues. Deletions cut 1 base from V and 8 bases from J, with 9 bases between. CDR1 is LGHDT and CDR2 is YNNKEL in the germline V gene (reference sequence). As DNA, the CDR3 is TGTGCCAGCAGCCAAGTGACAGGCGATTCACCCCTCCACTTT. Residues: CASSQVTGDSPLHF.

This clonotype was recorded many times. This sequence joins TRBV10-3 and TRBJ1-2, with 10 bases lining up with TRBD1. Trimming removed 7 bases from V and 6 bases from J; junction bases left unmatched: 5. Per germline, CDR1 ENHRY and CDR2 SYGVKD. The CDR3 sequence is 13 residues long. CDR3 sequence (DNA): TGTGCCATCAATACCGGGACAGGGGATGGCTACACCTTC. Encoded protein: CAINTGTGDGYTF.

A word on this clonotype: This sequence may be a read error, since a much larger clone differs from it by one base. The CDR3 reads CASSLGHLNTEASF. The CDR3 bases are TGTGCCAGCAGCTTGGGGCACCTGAACACTGAAGCTTCCTTT. The chain combines TRBV5-5 with TRBJ1-1, with D hard to call. The CDR3 runs to 14 residues. Germline V gene lookup returns CDR1 SGHKS and CDR2 YYEKEE (reference sequence).

The chain employs TRBV27 and TRBJ2-5; D possibly matches TRBD1 or TRBD2 (5 bases each). CDR3 length: 15 amino acids. Germline CDR1 reads MNHEY; CDR2 reads SMNVEV (reference sequence). The V end lost 3 bases, the J end lost 5 bases, and 16 bases lay between the germline ends. This CDR3 reads CASSFRGPGSETQYF. CDR3 sequence (DNA): TGTGCCAGCAGTTTCCGGGGACCCGGGTCCGAGACCCAGTACTTC.